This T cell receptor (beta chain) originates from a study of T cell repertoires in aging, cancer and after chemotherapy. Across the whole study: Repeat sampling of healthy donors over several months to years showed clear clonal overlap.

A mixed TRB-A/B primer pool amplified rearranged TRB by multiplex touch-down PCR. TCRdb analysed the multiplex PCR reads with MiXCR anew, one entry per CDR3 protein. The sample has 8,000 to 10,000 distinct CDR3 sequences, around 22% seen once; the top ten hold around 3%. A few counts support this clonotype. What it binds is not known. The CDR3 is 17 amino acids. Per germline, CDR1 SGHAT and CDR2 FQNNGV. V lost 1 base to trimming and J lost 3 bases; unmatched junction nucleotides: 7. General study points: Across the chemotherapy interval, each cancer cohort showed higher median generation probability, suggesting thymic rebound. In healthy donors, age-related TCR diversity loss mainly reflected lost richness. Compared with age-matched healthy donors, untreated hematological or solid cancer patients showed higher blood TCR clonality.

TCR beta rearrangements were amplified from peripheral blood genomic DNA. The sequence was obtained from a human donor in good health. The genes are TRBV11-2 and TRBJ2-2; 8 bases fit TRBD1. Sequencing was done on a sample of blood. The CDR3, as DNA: TGTGCCAGCAGCTTAGTCAGCGGACAGGGTTACACCGGGGAGCTGTTTTTT. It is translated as CASSLVSGQGYTGELFF.